Sequencing of this T cell receptor beta chain was carried out in a study of identical twins. Study outcomes and limitations: Potential partial confounding of zero-insertion analyses by invariant MAIT and iNKT cells was noted.

A universal primer site arose from template switching, and cDNA bore unique molecular identifiers. In TCRdb, the 5' RACE reads were re-called with MiXCR into one record per CDR3 protein. The sample yields 200,000 to 250,000 distinct CDR3 sequences, approximately 5.9% seen once. This clonotype was picked up a small number of times. What it binds is not known. These data also featured in a second study, about T cells expressing NK-cell markers. As reported in that work: Roughly six donors showed dominant NKG2C+ clonotypes comprising about 1.0-7.5% of their CD8+ T cells.

Sequenced: CD8+ T cells sorted from blood. The TCR sequence derives from a woman under 30 in good health.

The CDR3 DNA reads TGTGCCAGCAGCCCTTCGGGTCCAGCCTACGAGCAGTACTTC. Amino acids: CASSPSGPAYEQYF. The rearrangement uses TRBV9 and TRBJ2-7; the D is unclear. The CDR3 is 14 residues long. The germline V and J ends were trimmed by 4 bases and 2 bases, with 13 bases remaining between them. Germline assignment: CDR1 SGDLS and CDR2 YYNGEE. The complete variable domain, with remaining parts taken from reference TRBV9 and TRBJ2-7, reads DSGVTQTPKHLITATGQRVTLRCSPRSGDLSVYWYQQSLDQGLQFLIQYYNGEERAKGNILERFSAQQFPDLHSELNLSSLELGDSALYFCASSPSGPAYEQYFGPGTRLTVT.